This TCR beta chain was recovered during a study of blood T cell repertoires in COVID-19. Study details: Italy, Spain and the United States were the sources of the convalescent and acute COVID-19 samples. PBMCs, B-cell-depleted T cells, or T cells were the source of the cDNA or gDNA that made up the material.

This clone was recorded once. The V gene's germline CDR1 is SGHNT and CDR2 YYREEE (reference sequence). The CDR3 runs to 14 residues. Trimming removed 2 bases from V and 4 bases from J; junction bases left unmatched: 3. Per the original methods: Reference gene primer amplification in the assay estimated nucleated cell counts. Using immunoSEQ multiplex PCR, the repertoire was profiled, and TCRdb retains in-frame clones only, with some absent. V, J and clone size reflect that table, while D and trimming were determined from the DNA. In the table there are about 71,000 clones, 82% of which are singletons.

This receptor was obtained from a woman older than 75 with acute or convalescent COVID-19. Sequencing input: peripheral blood. The rearrangement uses TRBV5-4 and TRBJ1-3; 7 nucleotides align to TRBD1. The CDR3: CASSLTGVGNTIYF. DNA of the CDR3: TGTGCCAGCAGCTTAACAGGGGTAGGAAACACCATATATTTT.